The 17 T cell receptor beta chains presented below share a single source sample, sequenced in a study of T cell repertoires in cytomegalovirus infection. Each CDR3 protein gets one entry after TCRdb re-called the reads with MiXCR. This table has 500,000 or so distinct CDR3 sequences, more than 15% appearing once. Sequencing used CD8+ T cells from PBMCs. These receptors came from a human donor in good health (CMV status not recorded). Some clones in this sample may be carry-over from other donors' samples.

A few counts support this clonotype. The chain has TRBV6-1 and TRBJ1-1, with 7 bases matching TRBD1. This CDR3 spans 14 amino acids. Looked up from germline, CDR1 is MNHNS and CDR2 is SASEGT. Unmatched junction bases numbered 6, after V lost 4 bases and J lost 4 bases. The CDR3 here is CASSVRGQVTEAFF. In DNA form, the CDR3 reads TGTGCCAGCAGTGTGAGGGGGCAGGTCACTGAAGCTTTCTTT.

This clonotype was detected a few times. The chain couples TRBV6-6 to TRBJ1-1; D gene ambiguous. Germline V gives CDR1 MNHNY, CDR2 SVGAGI (reference sequence). Deletions cut 2 bases from V and 2 bases from J, with 15 bases between. The CDR3 contains 16 residues. The chain's CDR3 is CASSYGRLSPNTEAFF. The CDR3 region has the DNA TGTGCCAGCAGTTACGGAAGACTCAGTCCTAACACTGAAGCTTTCTTT.

This clonotype was seen repeatedly, ten times or more. This rearrangement joins TRBV7-2 to TRBJ1-3, with TRBD1 as a possible D gene (5 bases). V dropped 3 bases and J dropped 2 bases, with 8 bases sitting between them. Germline lookup yields CDR1 SGHTA and CDR2 FQGNSA. The CDR3 sequence is 14 residues long. CDR3 bases: TGTGCCAGCAGCTTGACAGTTACTGGAAACACCATATATTTT. As protein: CASSLTVTGNTIYF.

The sample holds a few counts of this clonotype. The V gene is TRBV27, the J gene TRBJ2-7; 7 bases match TRBD1. The germline CDR1 and CDR2 sequences are MNHEY and SMNVEV (reference sequence). V was clipped by 9 bases and J by 2 bases; unmatched bases: 4. The CDR3 has 12 residues. This CDR3 is CASRDSPYEQYF. The CDR3 region has the DNA TGTGCCAGTCGGGACAGCCCCTACGAGCAGTACTTC.

The chain employs TRBV10-3 and TRBJ1-2; D not certain. This CDR3 has 13 amino acids. V was shortened by 0 bases and J by 7 bases, with 9 bases between the two germline ends. CDR1 is ENHRY, CDR2 SYGVKD, per germline. The CDR3 protein is CAISESIDAGYTF. CDR3 coding DNA: TGTGCCATCAGTGAGTCGATAGATGCTGGCTACACCTTC.

The sample holds many counts of this clonotype. The chain has TRBV27 and TRBJ1-1; perhaps TRBD1 as D (5 bases). V lost 4 bases and J 3 bases, leaving 12 bases between the germline ends. Germline assignment: CDR1 MNHEY and CDR2 SMNVEV (reference sequence). This CDR3 has 14 residues. The CDR3 DNA follows: TGTGCCAGCAGTTCCCTACGGGGGGACACTGAAGCTTTCTTT. It yields the protein CASSSLRGDTEAFF.

This clonotype showed up many times. Here the CDR3 reads CSVEETTQGGKTQYF. CDR3 nucleotides: TGCAGCGTTGAAGAGACCACACAGGGGGGAAAGACCCAGTACTTC. This rearrangement joins TRBV29-1 to TRBJ2-5, with 8 bases aligning to TRBD1. Germline loops: CDR1 SQVTM, CDR2 ANQGSEA. J was trimmed by 6 bases and V by 0 bases; bases with no gene match: 9. This CDR3 has 15 residues.

This clonotype was detected a few times. The chain uses TRBV27 and TRBJ2-5; 7 bases line up with TRBD2. The CDR3 runs to 16 residues. CDR1 and CDR2 from the germline V gene are MNHEY and SMNVEV (reference sequence). V dropped 5 bases and J dropped 2; count of bases not matched to a gene: 11. This CDR3 is CASSPEAGVKQETQYF. The CDR3 region has the DNA TGTGCCAGCAGTCCCGAGGCGGGAGTGAAGCAAGAGACCCAGTACTTC.

This clonotype was detected ten times or more. The genes are TRBV20-1 and TRBJ1-1; TRBD1 is a possible D gene (5 bases). Germline V gene sequence: CDR1 DFQATT, CDR2 SNEGSKA (reference sequence). V lost 1 base, J lost 4 bases, and 10 bases lay in between. This CDR3 has 13 residues. In DNA form, the CDR3 reads TGCAGTGCTAGAGCACCCAGGGTCACTGAAGCTTTCTTT. Amino acids: CSARAPRVTEAFF.

This clonotype was seen at least ten times. V usage is TRBV12-3 or TRBV12-4 and J usage is TRBJ1-3, with a tentative D call TRBD1 (5 bases). Trimming took 5 bases from V and 0 from J, leaving 14 bases between them. This CDR3 is 16 amino acids long. This chain's CDR3 is CASSLLSGGSGNTIYF. As DNA, the CDR3 is TGTGCCAGCAGTCTCCTAAGCGGGGGCTCTGGAAACACCATATATTTT.

This clonotype occurred many times. The chain links TRBV7-8 to TRBJ2-7; TRBD1 might be the D (5 bases). V lost 2 bases and J 0 bases, leaving 14 bases between the germline ends. The CDR3 extends over 16 amino acids. CDR1 and CDR2 (germline): SGHVS, FQNEAQ. For the CDR3, the DNA is TGTGCCAGCAGCTTACAGGGTTCCGGAACCTCCTACGAGCAGTACTTC. Amino acid sequence: CASSLQGSGTSYEQYF.

This clonotype was detected ten times or more. The junction departs from the called germline gene at one end, perhaps through a read error. This CDR3 reads CASSIANAPDTQYF. CDR3 in DNA: TGTGCCAGCAGCATAGCTAATGCACCAGATACGCAGTATTTT. This chain uses TRBV7-9 with TRBJ2-3; D unclear. Germline CDR1 is SEHNR and CDR2 is FQNEAQ (reference sequence). The CDR3 is 14 residues long.

This clonotype was observed many times. This chain joins TRBV6-2 or TRBV6-3 and TRBJ1-4, with 8 bases fitting TRBD1. Germline-derived CDR1 and CDR2 are MNHEY and SVGEGT. The CDR3 loop spans 17 amino acids. The J segment lost 4 bases and the V segment lost 5 bases, leaving 12 bases of the junction unmatched. CDR3 residues: CASSLQGDAPVNEKLFF. The CDR3 nucleotides read TGTGCCAGCAGTCTACAGGGGGACGCTCCGGTTAATGAAAAACTGTTTTTT.

This chain links TRBV2 with TRBJ2-5; the match to TRBD2 covers 8 bases. The CDR3 extends over 16 amino acids. CDR1 and CDR2 from the germline V gene are SNHLY and FYNNEI. V was clipped by 7 bases and J by 4 bases; unmatched bases: 14. CDR3 nucleotides: TGTGCCAGCACCCCTCGACGGGGGGGAAAGGGAGAGACCCAGTACTTC. It yields the protein CASTPRRGGKGETQYF.

The rearrangement uses TRBV5-4 and TRBJ2-1; tentative D call: TRBD2 (6 bases). Trimming stripped 4 bases from V and 6 bases from J, with 14 bases between. Germline V gene sequence: CDR1 SGHNT, CDR2 YYREEE (reference sequence). This CDR3 contains 14 residues. This CDR3 is CASSPSGVGNEQFF. The CDR3, as DNA: TGTGCCAGCAGCCCATCGGGAGTCGGCAATGAGCAGTTCTTC.

Details on this clonotype: The junction differs from germline at one of its ends, possibly a read error. DNA of the CDR3: TGTGCCAGCAGTTTATCTCAGGGGGGAAACTATGTCTACACCTTC. Translated: CASSLSQGGNYVYTF. V usage is TRBV27 and J usage is TRBJ1-2; TRBD1 matches at 7 bases. This CDR3 has 15 amino acids. In germline, CDR1 is MNHEY, CDR2 SMNVEV (reference sequence).

The genes are TRBV30 and TRBJ1-2; the D gene is possibly TRBD1 (5 bases). The CDR3 loop spans 13 amino acids. V was cut by 5 bases and J by 1 base, with 11 bases left in between. Germline-derived CDR1 and CDR2 are GTSNPN and SVGIG (reference sequence). Here the CDR3 DNA reads TGTGCCTGGTGGGGGGTCAATAACTATGGCTACACCTTC. This sequence encodes CAWWGVNNYGYTF.